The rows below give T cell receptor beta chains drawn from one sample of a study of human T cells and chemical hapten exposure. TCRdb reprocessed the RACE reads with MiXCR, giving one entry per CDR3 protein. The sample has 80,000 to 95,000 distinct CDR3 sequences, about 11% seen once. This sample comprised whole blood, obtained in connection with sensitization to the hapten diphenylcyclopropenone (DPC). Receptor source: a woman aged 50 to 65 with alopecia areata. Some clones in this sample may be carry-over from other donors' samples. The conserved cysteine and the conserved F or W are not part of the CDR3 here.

CDR3aa: ASSGRGATEAF
j_gene: TRBJ1-1
v_gene: TRBV2

CDR3aa: ASSFPTENTGELF
j_gene: TRBJ2-2
v_gene: TRBV28

CDR3aa: ASSEEPQGQREHTGELF
j_gene: TRBJ2-2
v_gene: TRBV2

CDR3aa: ASSLGPPMAKNIQY
j_gene: TRBJ2-4
v_gene: TRBV7-2

CDR3aa: ASSLDVGKGSPYGYT
j_gene: TRBJ1-2
v_gene: TRBV5-1

CDR3aa: ASSSLKVSDFSVQPQH
j_gene: TRBJ1-5
v_gene: TRBV6-5

CDR3aa: SARDQQGGNTEAF
j_gene: TRBJ1-1
v_gene: TRBV20-1

CDR3aa: ASRSTGTGVFGTQY
j_gene: TRBJ2-3
v_gene: TRBV28

CDR3aa: AWSAAGTLSARAKNIQY
j_gene: TRBJ2-4
v_gene: TRBV30

CDR3aa: ASSQRQGSSYEQY
j_gene: TRBJ2-7
v_gene: TRBV27

CDR3aa: ASSNGETQY
j_gene: TRBJ2-5
v_gene: TRBV10-1

CDR3aa: ASSRGQNLGYT
j_gene: TRBJ1-2
v_gene: TRBV12-3/TRBV12-4

CDR3aa: ASTGTPVWDTQY
j_gene: TRBJ2-3
v_gene: TRBV12-3/TRBV12-4

CDR3aa: ASDQTGQGYNEQF
j_gene: TRBJ2-1
v_gene: TRBV19

CDR3aa: ASSLADLYEQY
j_gene: TRBJ2-7
v_gene: TRBV7-6

CDR3aa: ATRRSQEDAEAF
j_gene: TRBJ1-1
v_gene: TRBV24-1

CDR3aa: ATSRVGVETQY
j_gene: TRBJ2-5
v_gene: TRBV15

CDR3aa: AWSVVSRGPGNTIY
j_gene: TRBJ1-3
v_gene: TRBV30

CDR3aa: ASNQGNQPQH
j_gene: TRBJ1-5
v_gene: TRBV28

CDR3aa: ASSTTGELF
j_gene: TRBJ2-2
v_gene: TRBV7-9

CDR3aa: ASSVGMDPSYEQY
j_gene: TRBJ2-7
v_gene: TRBV9

CDR3aa: SAPGTGVNSPLH
j_gene: TRBJ1-6
v_gene: TRBV20-1

CDR3aa: ASRNRDRDRTDTQY
j_gene: TRBJ2-3
v_gene: TRBV21-1

CDR3aa: ASSHQSSGANVLT
j_gene: TRBJ2-6
v_gene: TRBV7-2

CDR3aa: ASSPQQGTNIQY
j_gene: TRBJ2-4
v_gene: TRBV5-1

CDR3aa: ASSQDLGEGQNTGELF
j_gene: TRBJ2-2
v_gene: TRBV14

CDR3aa: ASSLTGPSNQPQH
j_gene: TRBJ1-5
v_gene: TRBV28

CDR3aa: SVWDNNGYT
j_gene: TRBJ1-2
v_gene: TRBV29-1

CDR3aa: ASSGRDRGKKLF
j_gene: TRBJ1-4
v_gene: TRBV12-3/TRBV12-4

CDR3aa: SASGDRNTGELF
j_gene: TRBJ2-2
v_gene: TRBV20-1

CDR3aa: ASSQTRPSYEQY
j_gene: TRBJ2-7
v_gene: TRBV10-2

CDR3aa: ASSLVAGNTEAF
j_gene: TRBJ1-1
v_gene: TRBV5-1

CDR3aa: ASSYPRTSGTDWAGQF
j_gene: TRBJ2-1
v_gene: TRBV6-2/TRBV6-3

CDR3aa: ASSLIAAPSSYEQY
j_gene: TRBJ2-7
v_gene: TRBV28

CDR3aa: ASSFSGGGETQY
j_gene: TRBJ2-5
v_gene: TRBV11-2

CDR3aa: ASSTTGRGLF
j_gene: TRBJ1-4
v_gene: TRBV6-5

CDR3aa: ASRKESGTGLFEQF
j_gene: TRBJ2-1
v_gene: TRBV7-8

CDR3aa: AISALHDGYT
j_gene: TRBJ1-2
v_gene: TRBV10-3

CDR3aa: ASSYWPESSYNEQF
j_gene: TRBJ2-1
v_gene: TRBV7-9

CDR3aa: SAESGDTQY
j_gene: TRBJ2-3
v_gene: TRBV20-1

CDR3aa: ASSRQTGTTGELF
j_gene: TRBJ2-2
v_gene: TRBV5-1